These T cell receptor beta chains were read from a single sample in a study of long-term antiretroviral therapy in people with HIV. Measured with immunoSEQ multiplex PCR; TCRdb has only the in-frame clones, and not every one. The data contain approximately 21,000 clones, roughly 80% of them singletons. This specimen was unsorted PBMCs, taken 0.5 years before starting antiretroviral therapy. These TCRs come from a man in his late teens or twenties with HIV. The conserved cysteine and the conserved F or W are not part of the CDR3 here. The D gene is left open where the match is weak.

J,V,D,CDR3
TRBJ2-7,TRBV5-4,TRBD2,ASSSPLAGDFGSYEQY
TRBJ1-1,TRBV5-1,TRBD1,ASSWSGGTEAF
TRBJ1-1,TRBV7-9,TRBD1,ASSLNRGQENTEAF
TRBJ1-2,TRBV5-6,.,ASSLDRLGGIYGYT
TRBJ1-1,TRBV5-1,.,ASRSSMNTEAF
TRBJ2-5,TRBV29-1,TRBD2,SVLPRSGGQETQY
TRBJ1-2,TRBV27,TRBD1,ASSLAGQAYGYT
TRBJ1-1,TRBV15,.,ATSPTGMNTEAF
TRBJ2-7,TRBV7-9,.,AGYPMAPHEQY
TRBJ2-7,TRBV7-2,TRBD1,ASSLGGTGIYEQY
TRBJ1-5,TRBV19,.,ASSINSGPSQPQH
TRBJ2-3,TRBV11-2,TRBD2,ASTGGGLRGSYTDTQY
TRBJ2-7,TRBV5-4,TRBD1,ASSWTGQGAYEQY
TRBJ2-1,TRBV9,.,ASSVTGGSYNEQF
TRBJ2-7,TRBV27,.,ASSLGAAGLYEQY
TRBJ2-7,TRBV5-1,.,ASSSSGSYEQY
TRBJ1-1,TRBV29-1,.,SVEVEDALSAF
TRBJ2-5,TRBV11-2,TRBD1,ASSLAQGDKTQY
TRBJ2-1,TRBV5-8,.,ASSSDAQYNEQF
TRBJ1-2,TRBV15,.,ATSRDLGSPNYGYT
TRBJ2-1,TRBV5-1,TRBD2,ASTLRGLAGVDEQF
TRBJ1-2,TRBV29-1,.,SVHHNYGYT